This entry concerns a single T cell receptor beta chain. These data belong to a study of blood T cell repertoires in COVID-19. The wider study: Sites across the United States, Italy and Spain contributed samples from acute and convalescent COVID-19. T cells, B-cell-depleted T cells, or PBMCs provided the cDNA or gDNA that served as material.

The germline gives CDR1 SGHNT, CDR2 YENEEA. CDR3 length: 14 amino acids. Trimming pared 0 bases from V and 9 bases from J, leaving 12 bases between. Original processing notes: Nucleated cell number was recorded as an estimate derived from reference gene primer amplification. TCRdb keeps only in-frame clones here, not all; method: immunoSEQ multiplex PCR. The V and J calls and clone size are taken from that table; D and trimming were inferred from the DNA. The sample has 250,000 to 300,000 clones; 70% to 80% are singletons. This TCR was recovered from an elderly woman with acute or convalescent COVID-19. Sequencing was done on a sample of peripheral blood. V and J are TRBV11-3 and TRBJ2-1, with D possibly matching TRBD2 (6 bases). In nucleotides, the CDR3 is TGTGCCAGCAGCTTAGACCAGACTAGTGGTGAGCAGTTCTTC. This codes for CASSLDQTSGEQFF.